These 21 T cell receptor beta chains originate from one sample sequenced in a study of T cell clonotyping in hematopoietic cell transplantation. Method: immunoSEQ multiplex PCR; TCRdb's copy keeps in-frame clones and lacks some. The table records 8,500 to 14,000 clones, about 88% of them present only once. The material sequenced was PBMCs, taken 100 days after allogeneic stem cell transplant. These receptors were taken from a female patient between 55 and 75 years old who had an allogeneic stem cell transplant from an unrelated donor, so the T cells may come from the graft donor. Some clones in this sample may be carry-over from other donors' samples.

This chain uses TRBV5-6 with TRBJ2-1; D not certain. Germline V gene data show CDR1 as SGHDT and CDR2 as YYEEEE. The CDR3 sequence is 12 residues long. V dropped 3 bases and J dropped 9 bases, with 10 bases sitting between them. CDR3 nucleotide sequence: TGTGCCAGCAGCTCCAATCCCGGTGAGCAGTTCTTC. It translates to CASSSNPGEQFF.

The rearrangement links TRBV9 to TRBJ2-1; 7 positions match TRBD2. Looked up from germline, CDR1 is SGDLS and CDR2 is YYNGEE. The CDR3 totals 13 residues. The ends lost 4 bases at V and 7 bases at J; junction bases unmatched: 5. The CDR3 nucleotides are TGTGCCAGCAGCACACGTAGCGGGAATGAGCAGTTCTTC. This encodes CASSTRSGNEQFF.

The chain has TRBV30 and TRBJ2-7; 8 positions match TRBD2. Germline trimming cut 0 bases from V and 4 bases from J; bases unmatched to any gene: 11. This CDR3 has 16 residues. Germline V gene data show CDR1 as GTSNPN and CDR2 as SVGIG (reference sequence). The CDR3 region has the DNA TGTGCCTGGAGTGTTATCCGGGGACTAGGGTTATACGAGCAGTACTTC. This sequence encodes CAWSVIRGLGLYEQYF.

This sequence joins TRBV2 and TRBJ1-4; D uncertain. The germline gives CDR1 SNHLY, CDR2 FYNNEI. V was pared by 4 bases and J by 5 bases, with 8 bases between. The CDR3 length is 13 residues. The CDR3 loop is CASSGRQNEKLFF. The DNA for the CDR3 is TGTGCCAGCAGTGGAAGGCAGAATGAAAAACTGTTTTTT.

This sequence joins TRBV6-5 and TRBJ2-7; D ambiguous. This CDR3 has 14 amino acids. Trimming pared 2 bases from V and 9 bases from J, leaving 17 bases between. CDR1 is MNHEY and CDR2 is SVGAGI in the germline V gene. The CDR3 coding sequence is TGTGCCAGCAGTTACGGATTCTTAATCGGTGGGCAGTACTTC. This codes for CASSYGFLIGGQYF.

V and J are TRBV27 and TRBJ1-5; 8 nucleotides agree with TRBD1. CDR3 length equals 18 residues. CDR1 and CDR2 (germline): MNHEY, SMNVEV (reference sequence). V shed 0 bases, J shed 3 bases, and the junction held 10 bases outside the gene matches. The CDR3 sequence: CASSLSVPPGGFNQPQHF. DNA for the CDR3: TGTGCCAGCAGTTTATCGGTGCCCCCAGGGGGCTTCAATCAGCCCCAGCATTTT.

The rearrangement links TRBV27 to TRBJ1-5; D is ambiguous. CDR3 length: 11 amino acids. Looked up from germline, CDR1 is MNHEY and CDR2 is SMNVEV (reference sequence). V shed 2 bases and J shed 7 bases, with 3 bases lying between them. CDR3 in DNA: TGTGCCAGCAGTTTAGACCAGCCCCAGCATTTT. Translated, it gives CASSLDQPQHF.

The chain carries TRBV7-3 and TRBJ2-5; D gene unclear. Trimming removed 2 bases at V and 2 bases at J, with 12 bases between. The CDR3 is 15 residues long. The germline gives CDR1 SGHTA, CDR2 FQGTGA. The DNA for the CDR3 is TGTGCCAGCAGCTTAGAGCAGTTAGTACAAGAGACCCAGTACTTC. It specifies CASSLEQLVQETQYF. Full variable domain (missing parts from reference TRBV7-3 and TRBJ2-5): GAGVSQTPSNKVTEKGKYVELRCDPISGHTALYWYRQSLGQGPEFLIYFQGTGAADDSGLPNDRFFAVRPEGSVSTLKIQRTERGDSAVYLCASSLEQLVQETQYFGPGTRLLVL.

The chain combines TRBV6-5 with TRBJ2-3, with D unclear. Trimming removed 4 bases at V and 2 bases at J, with 7 bases between. The CDR3 spans 13 residues. The germline V gene has CDR1 MNHEY and CDR2 SVGAGI. This CDR3 is CASSSVDTDTQYF. In DNA, the CDR3 is TGTGCCAGCAGTTCGGTGGACACAGATACGCAGTATTTT.

V and J are TRBV10-3 and TRBJ2-7; 8 positions match TRBD1. Germline V lookup: CDR1 ENHRY, CDR2 SYGVKD. The J segment lost 5 bases and the V segment lost 3 bases, leaving 9 bases of the junction unmatched. The length of the CDR3 is 15 residues. The CDR3 here is CAISETDRETNEQYF. In DNA, the CDR3 is TGTGCCATCAGTGAAACGGACAGGGAAACGAACGAGCAGTACTTC.

This chain connects TRBV6-6 to TRBJ2-7; D is ambiguous. This CDR3 comprises 13 residues. The germline V gene encodes CDR1 MNHNY and CDR2 SVGAGI (reference sequence). Trimming pared 2 bases from V and 0 bases from J, leaving 5 bases between. The CDR3 DNA is TGTGCCAGCAGTTACCAGGTCTCCTACGAGCAGTACTTC. This codes for CASSYQVSYEQYF.

This chain links TRBV5-6 with TRBJ2-1; 7 nucleotides align to TRBD2. CDR3 length equals 15 residues. With 0 bases clipped from V and 4 bases from J, the junction kept 4 bases outside the gene matches. From germline, CDR1 is SGHDT and CDR2 YYEEEE. CDR3 coding DNA: TGTGCCAGCAGCTTGGTCACTAGCGTTTACAATGAGCAGTTCTTC. Its translation is CASSLVTSVYNEQFF. The complete variable domain, with remaining parts taken from reference TRBV5-6 and TRBJ2-1, reads DAGVTQSPTHLIKTRGQQVTLRCSPKSGHDTVSWYQQALGQGPQFIFQYYEEEERQRGNFPDRFSGHQFPNYSSELNVNALLLGDSALYLCASSLVTSVYNEQFFGPGTRLTVL.

V and J are TRBV10-3 and TRBJ2-2, with 9 nucleotides matching TRBD1. Germline CDR1 ENHRY, CDR2 SYGVKD. J was trimmed by 3 bases and V by 2 bases; bases with no gene match: 10. The CDR3 is 18 residues long. Here the CDR3 DNA reads TGTGCCATCAGTGAGGCGCTGCGGGGACAGGGAGACACCGGGGAGCTGTTTTTT. As protein: CAISEALRGQGDTGELFF.

In nucleotides, the CDR3 is TGTGCCAGCAGTTACTCGATAGGGAGTTTCTACGAGCAGTACTTC. It specifies CASSYSIGSFYEQYF. This rearrangement joins TRBV6-5 to TRBJ2-7; the D gene is possibly TRBD2 (5 bases). The germline V and J ends were trimmed by 0 bases and 3 bases, with 12 bases remaining between them. The germline V gene has CDR1 MNHEY and CDR2 SVGAGI. The CDR3 length is 15 residues.

The genes are TRBV11-1 and TRBJ2-7, with D unclear. CDR1 is SGHAT and CDR2 is FQDESV in the germline V gene (reference sequence). CDR3 size: 12 residues. Trimming took 6 bases from V and 2 from J, leaving 8 bases between them. Here the CDR3 reads CASSGRPYEQYF. CDR3 DNA sequence: TGTGCCAGCAGTGGACGGCCCTACGAGCAGTACTTC.

The rearrangement uses TRBV11-3 and TRBJ2-3; 9 bases are shared with TRBD1. The CDR3 has 15 residues. Per the germline V gene, CDR1 is SGHNT and CDR2 is YENEEA. V dropped 5 bases and J dropped 4; count of bases not matched to a gene: 7. CDR3: CASSPTGTGSDTQYF. CDR3 coding DNA: TGTGCCAGCAGCCCGACCGGGACAGGGTCAGATACGCAGTATTTT. The variable domain in full, completed from reference TRBV11-3 and TRBJ2-3, reads EAGVVQSPRYKIIEKKQPVAFWCNPISGHNTLYWYLQNLGQGPELLIRYENEEAVDDSQLPKDRFSAERLKGVDSTLKIQPAELGDSAVYLCASSPTGTGSDTQYFGPGTRLTVL.

The genes are TRBV5-8 and TRBJ2-1; D gene uncertain. This CDR3 spans 13 amino acids. With 2 bases removed from V and 6 bases from J, the gap between germline ends came to 9 bases. Germline V lookup: CDR1 SGHTS, CDR2 YDEGEE. For the CDR3, the DNA is TGTGCCAGCAGCTTAGGGCGATTCAATGAGCAGTTCTTC. Its translation is CASSLGRFNEQFF.

CDR3 protein: CASSPQTGLMNTEAFF. For the CDR3, the DNA is TGTGCCAGCAGCCCTCAGACAGGCCTGATGAACACTGAAGCTTTCTTT. This chain joins TRBV9 and TRBJ1-1; TRBD1 might be the D (6 bases). Between the trimmed V and J ends, which lost 4 bases and 0 bases, there was a span of 16 bases. The germline V gene encodes CDR1 SGDLS and CDR2 YYNGEE. The CDR3 runs to 16 residues. The whole variable domain, filled in from reference TRBV9 and TRBJ1-1, reads DSGVTQTPKHLITATGQRVTLRCSPRSGDLSVYWYQQSLDQGLQFLIQYYNGEERAKGNILERFSAQQFPDLHSELNLSSLELGDSALYFCASSPQTGLMNTEAFFGQGTRLTVV.

The genes are TRBV10-3 and TRBJ2-6; the D is unclear. The CDR3 has 14 residues. Trimming cost V 2 bases and J 3 bases, with 5 bases left between them. Germline V gene lookup returns CDR1 ENHRY and CDR2 SYGVKD. The CDR3 nucleotides are TGTGCCATCAGTGAGCTTAGTGGGGCCAACGTCCTGACTTTC. It encodes CAISELSGANVLTF.

In its sample, this clone was seen once. The CDR3 bases are TGTGCCAGCAGTGTGGGGTCTTATGGCTACACCTTC. This codes for CASSVGSYGYTF. The chain combines TRBV2 with TRBJ1-2; D unresolved. Germline lookup yields CDR1 SNHLY and CDR2 FYNNEI. Trimming shortened V by 4 bases and J by 5 bases, and 8 bases separated the two germline ends. This CDR3 has 12 amino acids.

The rearrangement joins TRBV4-2 to TRBJ2-1, with D possibly TRBD1 on 7 matching bases. Germline lookup yields CDR1 LGHNA and CDR2 YNFKEQ. The CDR3 is 16 amino acids. The V gene lost 1 base and the J gene lost 7 bases, with 17 bases spanning the gap. This chain's CDR3 is CASSQVLQGGGNEQFF. The CDR3 nucleotides read TGTGCCAGCAGCCAAGTACTCCAGGGGGGCGGGAATGAGCAGTTCTTC.